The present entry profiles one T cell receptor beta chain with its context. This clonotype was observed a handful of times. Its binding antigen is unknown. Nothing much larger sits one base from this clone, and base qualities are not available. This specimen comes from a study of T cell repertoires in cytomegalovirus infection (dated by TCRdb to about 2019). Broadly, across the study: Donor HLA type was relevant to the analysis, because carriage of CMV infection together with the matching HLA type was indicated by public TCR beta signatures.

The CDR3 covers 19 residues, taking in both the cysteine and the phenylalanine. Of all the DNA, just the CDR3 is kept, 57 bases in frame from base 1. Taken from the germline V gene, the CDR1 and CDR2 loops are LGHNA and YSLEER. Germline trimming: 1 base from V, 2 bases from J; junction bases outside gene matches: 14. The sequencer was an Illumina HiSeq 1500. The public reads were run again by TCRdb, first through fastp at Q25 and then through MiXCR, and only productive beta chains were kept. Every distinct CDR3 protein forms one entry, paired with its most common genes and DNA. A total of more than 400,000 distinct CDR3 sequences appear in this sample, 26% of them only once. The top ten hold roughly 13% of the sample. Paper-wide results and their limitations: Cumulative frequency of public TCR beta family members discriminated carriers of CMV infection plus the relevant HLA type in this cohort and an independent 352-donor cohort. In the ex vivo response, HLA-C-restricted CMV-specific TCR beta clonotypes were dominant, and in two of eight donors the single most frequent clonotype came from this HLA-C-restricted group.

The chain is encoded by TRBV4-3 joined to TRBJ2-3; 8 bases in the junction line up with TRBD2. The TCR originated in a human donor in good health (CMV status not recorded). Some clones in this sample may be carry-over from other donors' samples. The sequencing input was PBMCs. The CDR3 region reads CASSQALASGSSNTDTQYF. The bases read TGCGCCAGCAGCCAAGCCCTGGCTAGCGGGTCGAGTAACACAGATACGCAGTATTTT.